Listed here are 12 T cell receptor beta chains from one sample, sequenced in a study of technical replicates of blood from several donors. Sequencing was performed with immunoSEQ multiplex PCR; in TCRdb, only in-frame clones are kept and a portion is missing. Of approximately 93,000 clones listed, approximately 93% were seen once; the top ten hold under 0.3%. Sequenced: T cells isolated from PBMCs. These receptors were taken from a human donor in good health.

The V and J genes are TRBV28 and TRBJ2-7; a possible D gene is TRBD2 (5 bases). The CDR3 totals 15 residues. The germline CDR1 and CDR2 sequences are MDHEN and SYDVKM. Trimming took 8 bases from V and 1 from J, leaving 18 bases between them. CDR3 sequence (DNA): TGTGCCAGCTCCGAGGGTACAAGTTATTCCTACGAGCAGTACTTC. Protein: CASSEGTSYSYEQYF.

The chain joins TRBV7-9 to TRBJ2-7; D possibly corresponds to TRBD1 (5 bases). This CDR3 is built from 13 residues. The V gene's germline CDR1 is SEHNR and CDR2 FQNEAQ (reference sequence). V lost 9 bases to trimming and J lost 1 base, with 13 bases between them. CDR3 region: CASQGDMSYEQYF. The CDR3 DNA sequence: TGTGCCAGTCAAGGGGATATGTCCTACGAGCAGTACTTC.

V usage is TRBV7-9 and J usage is TRBJ2-3, with TRBD2 matching 10 bases. The CDR3 length is 18 residues. Trimming cost V 4 bases and J 4 bases; bases outside gene matches: 14. Germline loops: CDR1 SEHNR, CDR2 FQNEAQ (reference sequence). In DNA form, the CDR3 reads TGTGCCAGCAGCTCATATTGGACTAGCGGAAGCAACCCAGATACGCAGTATTTT. Its protein product is CASSSYWTSGSNPDTQYF.

The gene calls are TRBV5-8 and TRBJ2-2; 8 bases are a match to TRBD1. CDR1 and CDR2 (germline): SGHTS, YDEGEE. This CDR3 spans 15 amino acids. The V segment lost 4 bases and the J segment 6 bases; nucleotides outside the gene matches: 8. This CDR3 reads CASSPDRGESGELFF. As DNA, the CDR3 is TGTGCCAGCAGCCCCGACAGGGGAGAGTCCGGGGAGCTGTTTTTT.

The chain recombines TRBV10-1 with TRBJ2-1; 14 nucleotides line up with TRBD2. This CDR3 has 16 amino acids. V lost 1 base to trimming and J lost 8 bases; unmatched junction nucleotides: 4. Germline loops: CDR1 WNHNN, CDR2 SYGVQD (reference sequence). The CDR3, as DNA: TGCGCCAGCAGTGAGTATGGGACTAGCGGGAGTGATGAGCAGTTCTTC. It codes for CASSEYGTSGSDEQFF.

V and J are TRBV7-6 and TRBJ2-5; TRBD1 aligns across 10 bases. V lost 5 bases to trimming and J lost 2 bases; unmatched junction nucleotides: 8. This CDR3 is 16 amino acids long. Per the germline V gene, CDR1 is SGHVS and CDR2 is FNYEAQ. The CDR3 nucleotides read TGTGCCAGCAGCATTTCCGGGACAGGGGCACAAGAGACCCAGTACTTC. Its protein is CASSISGTGAQETQYF.

The V gene is TRBV18, the J gene TRBJ2-7; D possibly corresponds to TRBD2 (6 bases). The CDR3 length is 16 residues. Per the germline V gene, CDR1 is KGHSH and CDR2 is LQKENI. The germline V and J ends were trimmed by 0 bases and 2 bases, with 14 bases remaining between them. The CDR3 DNA reads as TGTGCCAGCTCACCACCCGCGGGACGCCTAACCTACGAGCAGTACTTC. Translating gives CASSPPAGRLTYEQYF.

The rearrangement uses TRBV30 and TRBJ2-3; 8 bases match TRBD1. There are 13 residues in the CDR3. Germline lookup yields CDR1 GTSNPN and CDR2 SVGIG (reference sequence). V dropped 7 bases and J dropped 5; count of bases not matched to a gene: 8. Here the CDR3 reads CASSGTGGDTQYF. CDR3 in DNA: TGTGCCTCGTCTGGGACAGGCGGAGATACGCAGTATTTT.

V and J are TRBV19 and TRBJ2-7; 8 nucleotides align to TRBD2. The CDR3 extends over 14 amino acids. Germline V gene lookup returns CDR1 LNHDA and CDR2 SQIVND (reference sequence). After removal of 1 base from V and 7 bases from J, the junction contained 6 bases not matched to a gene. CDR3: CASSIVDGGEEQYF. For the CDR3, the DNA is TGTGCCAGTAGTATAGTTGACGGGGGGGAAGAGCAGTACTTC.

V gene TRBV25-1 combines with J gene TRBJ2-7, with 9 bases lining up with TRBD2. The germline V gene encodes CDR1 MGHDK and CDR2 SYGVNS. The V and J ends lost 4 bases and 3 bases, in that order; junction bases with no gene match: 16. There are 18 residues in the CDR3. The CDR3 DNA reads TGTGCCAGCAGTGGACCGGGACTAGCTCTGTCGGGTCGCTACGAGCAGTACTTC. Its protein product is CASSGPGLALSGRYEQYF.

This clone was detected once. The chain carries TRBV9 and TRBJ1-2; TRBD1 is a possible D gene (6 bases). V was pared by 0 bases and J by 7 bases, with 16 bases between. Per germline, CDR1 SGDLS and CDR2 YYNGEE. The CDR3 runs 15 residues. The CDR3 region is CASSVDSWDMGGYTF. In nucleotides, the CDR3 is TGTGCCAGCAGCGTAGATTCGTGGGACATGGGTGGCTACACCTTC. The complete variable domain, with remaining parts taken from reference TRBV9 and TRBJ1-2, reads DSGVTQTPKHLITATGQRVTLRCSPRSGDLSVYWYQQSLDQGLQFLIQYYNGEERAKGNILERFSAQQFPDLHSELNLSSLELGDSALYFCASSVDSWDMGGYTFGSGTRLTVV.

The V call is TRBV4-2, the J call TRBJ2-1; D is perhaps TRBD2 (6 bases). Looked up from germline, CDR1 is LGHNA and CDR2 is YNFKEQ. Deletions cut 0 bases from V and 14 bases from J, with 20 bases between. This CDR3 has 15 amino acids. The CDR3 is CASSQDLVSGNREFF. CDR3 coding DNA: TGTGCCAGCAGCCAAGATCTAGTTAGCGGAAATAGGGAGTTCTTC.